This T cell receptor (beta chain) was found in a study of shared clonotypes between healthy human individuals. TCRdb's table, derived via immunoSEQ multiplex PCR, lists solely in-frame clones and lacks some. There are approximately 530,000 clones in the sample; 90% to 96% occur only once, and 0.06% lies in the top ten. The germline V gene has CDR1 WSHSY and CDR2 SAAADI. CDR3 length equals 15 residues. With 7 bases clipped from V and 0 bases from J, the junction kept 6 bases outside the gene matches. What was sequenced was naive CD4+ T cells sorted from blood. Regarding subset: CD45RA+ positively selected. The chain joins TRBV10-2 to TRBJ1-3; 7 bases agree with TRBD1. This clonotype originated in a woman aged 25 to 45 in good health. The DNA of the CDR3 is TGCGCCAGCATCCCGGGACAGTACTCTGGAAACACCATATATTTT. Translated, it gives CASIPGQYSGNTIYF.